The rows below give T cell receptor beta chains drawn from one sample of a study of T cells in Graves' hyperthyroidism and ophthalmopathy. TCRdb reprocessed the multiplex PCR reads via MiXCR and lists one record per CDR3 protein. Of around 420,000 distinct CDR3 sequences detected, 15% to 19% appear once; the ten largest clones hold approximately 7.5%. Sequencing input: blood. The receptors derive from a woman aged 18-29 years with Graves' hyperthyroidism. The CDR3 runs from the conserved cysteine through the conserved F or W.

j_gene	v_gene	CDR3aa
TRBJ1-5	TRBV7-8	CASSSQPGQGGQPQHF
TRBJ1-3	TRBV10-3	CAISERDTSSGNTIYF
TRBJ2-3	TRBV2	CASNSGIGDTQYF
TRBJ2-5	TRBV6-5	CASSYGGGETQYF
TRBJ2-7	TRBV12-3/TRBV12-4	CASRVRRGGGYEQYF
TRBJ2-1	TRBV4-1	CASRANSYNEQFF
TRBJ1-2	TRBV12-3/TRBV12-4	CASSSYAGRSGYTF
TRBJ2-1	TRBV6-1	CASSRDQRGGEQFF
TRBJ2-2	TRBV9	CASSGPGVTGELFF
TRBJ2-6	TRBV5-1	CASSLWGANVLTF
TRBJ1-3	TRBV18	CASSPQRPGSGNTIYF
TRBJ2-7	TRBV12-3/TRBV12-4	CASSSLAGPSYEQYF
TRBJ1-5	TRBV20-1	CSVAGTGYQPQHF
TRBJ2-1	TRBV2	CASGGRMNNEQFF
TRBJ1-5	TRBV5-6	CASSLGQTNQPQHF
TRBJ2-5	TRBV6-5	CASSNRGPWETQYF
TRBJ2-3	TRBV29-1	CSGRTDTQYF
TRBJ2-3	TRBV12-3/TRBV12-4	CASSFGTSPQTDTQYF
TRBJ2-3	TRBV5-1	CASSFDRGGADTQYF
TRBJ2-7	TRBV7-9	CASSRGTYEQYF
TRBJ2-3	TRBV25-1	CASSASWGDADTQYF
TRBJ1-2	TRBV7-2	CASSIGEQTRGYTF
TRBJ2-1	TRBV13	CASSPGPTGNEQFF
TRBJ2-3	TRBV20-1	CSARDSGSGDTQYF
TRBJ1-5	TRBV12-3/TRBV12-4	CASSFLPGLGVPFDGNQPQHF
TRBJ1-5	TRBV10-3	CATSGRDNQPQHF
TRBJ2-5	TRBV6-5	CASSYEDRPQETQYF
TRBJ2-2	TRBV9	CASSGMTGTGELFF
TRBJ2-5	TRBV7-8	CASSSGQDLTQYF
TRBJ1-3	TRBV7-2	CASSLGRASLMGGNTIYF
TRBJ2-1	TRBV28	CASSSSLMESSYNEQFF
TRBJ2-1	TRBV12-3/TRBV12-4	CASSGGYTLPNEQFF
TRBJ2-7	TRBV4-2	CASSQGQGAVPEQYF
TRBJ2-7	TRBV4-1	CASSQRFLAQSSYEQYF
TRBJ2-4	TRBV11-3	CASSLAVRIAKNIQYF
TRBJ2-1	TRBV27	CASRIAGISYNEQFF
TRBJ2-7	TRBV6-1	CASMTTRGYEQYF
TRBJ2-3	TRBV15	CATSRAANSGPLSGTQYF
TRBJ2-7	TRBV20-1	CSARAGVYEQYF
TRBJ1-2	TRBV7-2	CASSFHIRDGYTF
TRBJ2-5	TRBV20-1	CSASWPSGSQTQYF
TRBJ2-3	TRBV11-1	CASSAGTSGRAQDTQYF
TRBJ1-4	TRBV19	CASRGPGYGEKLFF
TRBJ2-7	TRBV30	CAWSVLKLGQAHYEQYF
TRBJ2-1	TRBV4-1	CASSRQNEQFF